This T cell receptor beta chain was recorded in a study of cytomegalovirus exposure and HLA in healthy donors. In the study overall: An earlier analysis identified 117 million unique TCR beta sequences in about 200 million T cells.

V was shortened by 1 base and J by 1 base, with 10 bases between the two germline ends. Germline CDR1 reads SEHNR; CDR2 reads FQNEAQ (reference sequence). The CDR3 runs 15 residues. This clone showed up just once. The study ran its PCR with 60 Vbeta and 13 Jbeta primers. Here immunoSEQ multiplex PCR was the method, and the copy in TCRdb shows in-frame clones only, minus some. This sample has nearly 200,000 clones, with 70% to 80% found just once. This chain connects TRBV7-9 to TRBJ1-1; possibly TRBD1 for D (5 bases). The sequenced sample was PBMCs. The source of this sequence is a male donor in good health and CMV-seropositive. The CDR3 here is CASSLVGARNTEAFF. The CDR3 nucleotides read TGTGCCAGCAGCTTAGTAGGGGCGAGGAACACTGAAGCTTTCTTT. Full variable domain (outside the CDR3, taken from reference TRBV7-9 and TRBJ1-1): DTGVSQNPRHKITKRGQNVTFRCDPISEHNRLYWYRQTLGQGPEFLTYFQNEAQLEKSRLLSDRFSAERPKGSFSTLEIQRTEQGDSAMYLCASSLVGARNTEAFFGQGTRLTVV.